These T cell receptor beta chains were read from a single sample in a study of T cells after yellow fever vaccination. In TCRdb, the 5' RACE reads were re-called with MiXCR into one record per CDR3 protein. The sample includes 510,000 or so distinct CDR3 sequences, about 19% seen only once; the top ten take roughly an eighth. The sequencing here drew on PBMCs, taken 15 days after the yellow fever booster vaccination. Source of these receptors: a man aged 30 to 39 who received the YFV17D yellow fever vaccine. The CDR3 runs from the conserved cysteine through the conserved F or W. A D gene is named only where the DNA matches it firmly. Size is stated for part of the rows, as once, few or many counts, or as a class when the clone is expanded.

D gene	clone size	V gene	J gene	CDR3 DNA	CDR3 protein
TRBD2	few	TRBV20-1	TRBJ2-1	TGCAGTGCCCAATTAATCCTAGCGGACTCCTACAATGAGCAGTTCTTC	CSAQLILADSYNEQFF
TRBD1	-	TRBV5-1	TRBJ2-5	TGCGCCAGCAGCTTGGTTTGGTACAGGGGGAAGACCCAGTACTTC	CASSLVWYRGKTQYF
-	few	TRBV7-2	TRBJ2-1	TGTGCCAGCAGCTTAAGTAGGCCCAGCTACAATGAGCAGTTCTTC	CASSLSRPSYNEQFF
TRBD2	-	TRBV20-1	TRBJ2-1	TGCAGTGCTAGAGAGTGGTCTAGCGGGAGCAATGAGCAGTTCTTC	CSAREWSSGSNEQFF
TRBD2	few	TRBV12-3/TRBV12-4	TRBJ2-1	TGTGCCAGCAGGGGTACTAGCGGGAGTACGAAGAGCTCCTACAATGAGCAGTTCTTC	CASRGTSGSTKSSYNEQFF
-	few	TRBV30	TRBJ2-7	TGTGCCTCGGGGAGAGGGGCAGGGCCCCACCCAGGGCAGTACTTC	CASGRGAGPHPGQYF
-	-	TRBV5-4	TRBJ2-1	TGTGCCAGCAGCTTGGGGGGAAATCTCTACAATGAGCAGTTCTTC	CASSLGGNLYNEQFF
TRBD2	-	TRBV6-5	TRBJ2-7	TGTGCCAGCATTCCGGTAGCGGGAGAATGGTACGAGCAGTACTTC	CASIPVAGEWYEQYF
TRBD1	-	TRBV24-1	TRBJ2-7	TGTGCCACCAGCTCGACAGGGGCCTACGAGCAGTACTTC	CATSSTGAYEQYF
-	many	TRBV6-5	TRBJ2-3	TGTGCCAGCAGTTACCCTCGCCCCCCACAACGGCTAGCCACAGATACGCAGTATTTT	CASSYPRPPQRLATDTQYF
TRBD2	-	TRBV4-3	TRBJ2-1	TGCGCCAGCAGCCAAGTCTTCCTAGCGGGAGGCCATCCGCAGTTCTTC	CASSQVFLAGGHPQFF
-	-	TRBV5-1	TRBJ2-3	TGCGCCAGCAGCTTGGTGGCGGCTAACACAGATACGCAGTATTTT	CASSLVAANTDTQYF
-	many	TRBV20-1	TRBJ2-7	TGCAGTGCCCTCGAAGGGGCATACGAGCAGTACTTC	CSALEGAYEQYF
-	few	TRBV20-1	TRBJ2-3	TGCAGTGCTAGAGGGGCGGCACGCACAGATACGCAGTATTTT	CSARGAARTDTQYF
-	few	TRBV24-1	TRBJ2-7	TGTGCCACCCCCACCGTGGACAGTCCCCACTACGAGCAGTACTTC	CATPTVDSPHYEQYF
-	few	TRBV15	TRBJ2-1	TGTGCCACCAGCAGAGATCCGGGTGGATCCTACAATGAGCAGTTCTTC	CATSRDPGGSYNEQFF
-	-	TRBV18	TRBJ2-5	TGTGCCAGCTCACCCTCGGGGAGCGGCGAGACCCAGTACTTC	CASSPSGSGETQYF
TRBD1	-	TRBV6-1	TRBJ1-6	TGTGCCAGTTCCGGACAGGGGGAAAAGTCACCCCTCCACTTT	CASSGQGEKSPLHF
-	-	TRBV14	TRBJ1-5	TGTGCCAGCAGCCAAGGGGGCGTTCAGCCCCAGCATTTT	CASSQGGVQPQHF
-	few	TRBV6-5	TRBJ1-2	TGTGCCATCAGCCCCCAGGGCGGTGGCTACACCTTC	CAISPQGGGYTF
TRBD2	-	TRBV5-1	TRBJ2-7	TGCGCCAGCAGCTTGGCCCCCCGGGTAGGCGGGAGTTCCTACGAGCAGTACTTC	CASSLAPRVGGSSYEQYF
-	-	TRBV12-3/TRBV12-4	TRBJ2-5	TGTGCCAGCAAACGCCTAGGAGAGACCCAGTACTTC	CASKRLGETQYF
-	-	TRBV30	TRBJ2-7	TGTGCCTGGAGTGTAGGCAATTACGAGCAGTACTTC	CAWSVGNYEQYF
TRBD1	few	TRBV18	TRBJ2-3	TGTGCCACCTACAGGGGCCAAGGAGATACGCAGTATTTT	CATYRGQGDTQYF
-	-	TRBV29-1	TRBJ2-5	TGCAGCGTTTCGGAGGGCCTGAGAGAGACCCAGTACTTC	CSVSEGLRETQYF
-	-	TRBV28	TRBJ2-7	TGTGCCAGCAGTTTAGAGAGGCGATTGGGCGCCCAAAACTTC	CASSLERRLGAQNF
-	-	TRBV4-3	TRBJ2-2	TGCGCCAGCAGCCAAGTCTCGTTAGCCGGGGAGCTGTTTTTT	CASSQVSLAGELFF
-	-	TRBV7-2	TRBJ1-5	TGTGCCAGCAGCTTAGACAGGGAAGCTCATCAGCCCCAGCATTTT	CASSLDREAHQPQHF
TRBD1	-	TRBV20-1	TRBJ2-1	TGCAGTGCTACAGGGGGTGGGGAGCAGTTCTTC	CSATGGGEQFF
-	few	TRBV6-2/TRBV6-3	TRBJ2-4	TGTGCCAGCAGTTACCGAGCCACGCTAGCCAAAAACATTCAGTACTTC	CASSYRATLAKNIQYF
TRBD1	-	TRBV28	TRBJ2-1	TGTGCCAGCAGCTGGGACAGGGGGGGCGCGAGCTCCTACAATGAGCAGTTCTTC	CASSWDRGGASSYNEQFF
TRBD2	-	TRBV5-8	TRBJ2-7	TGTGCCAGCAGACCGACGGGAGGGGTTGCCCACGAGCAGTACTTC	CASRPTGGVAHEQYF
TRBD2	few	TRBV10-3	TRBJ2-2	TGTGCCATCAGAGCGGAACTAGCGGGAGTGAACGGGGAGCTGTTTTTT	CAIRAELAGVNGELFF
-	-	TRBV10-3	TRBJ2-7	TGTGCCATCAGTGAAAACGGGGCTAACTACGAGCAGTACTTC	CAISENGANYEQYF
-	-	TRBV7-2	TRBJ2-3	TGTGCCAGCAGCCCATTCCCCGGGACTTGGGAAGGGGATACGCAGTATTTT	CASSPFPGTWEGDTQYF
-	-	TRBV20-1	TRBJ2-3	TGCAGTGCTAGAGATCAGGGGAGTGCAGATACGCAGTATTTT	CSARDQGSADTQYF
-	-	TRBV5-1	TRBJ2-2	TGCGCCAGCAGCCCCGGAGGAGGGGGCACCGGGGAGCTGTTTTTT	CASSPGGGGTGELFF
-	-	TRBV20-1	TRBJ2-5	TGCAGTGCCACCTCCCCCGGGGAGACCCAGTACTTC	CSATSPGETQYF
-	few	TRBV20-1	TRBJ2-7	TGCAGTGCCCCCGGCCGCTCCAATGCCTACGAGCAGTACTTC	CSAPGRSNAYEQYF
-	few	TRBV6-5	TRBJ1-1	TGTGCCAGCAGTTACTCGGATTTCTGGGGCTTAACTGAAGCTTTCTTT	CASSYSDFWGLTEAFF
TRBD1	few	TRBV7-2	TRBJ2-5	TGTGCCAGCAGCTCCAGGGTACAGGGGGCCCAAGAGACCCAGTACTTC	CASSSRVQGAQETQYF
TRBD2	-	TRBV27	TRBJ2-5	TGTGCCAGCAGTTACCTCACGGGGGGAGAAACGGAGACCCAGTACTTC	CASSYLTGGETETQYF
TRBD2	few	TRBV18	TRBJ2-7	TGTGCCAGCTCACCAAATCTAGCGGGAGCTGGCGAGCAGTACTTC	CASSPNLAGAGEQYF
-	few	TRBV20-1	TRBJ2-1	TGCAGTGCAGTGGGGGGTAGCTACAATGAGCAGTTCTTC	CSAVGGSYNEQFF